These 5 T cell receptor beta chains were sequenced from one sample in a study of blood T cells in healthy people across ages. Together with a sample-barcoded 5' primer, a J-beta primer mix was included in a second PCR lasting about 7 to 11 cycles. A single record per CDR3 protein comes from TCRdb applying MiXCR to the 5' RACE reads. The sample lists about 1.1 million distinct CDR3 sequences, more than 30% occurring once. The sample taken for sequencing was blood. The receptors stem from a man between 18 and 35 years old in good health.

This clonotype came up many times. The rearrangement uses TRBV27 and TRBJ2-3; D remains ambiguous. CDR3 size: 14 residues. Germline V gene data show CDR1 as MNHEY and CDR2 as SMNVEV (reference sequence). V dropped 5 bases and J dropped 1 base, with 10 bases sitting between them. The CDR3 region is CASSQLSGTDTQYF. The CDR3 DNA is TGTGCCAGCAGTCAGCTCAGCGGCACAGATACGCAGTATTTT.

This clonotype was detected a few times. This rearrangement joins TRBV21-1 to TRBJ2-7; TRBD1, the D gene given by the table, was not confirmed from the DNA. TRBV21-1 is noted as a pseudogene. The CDR3 contains 12 residues. The CDR3 nucleotides are TGTGCCGCCCCTCTGGGGTCCTACGAGCAGTACTTC. It yields the protein CAAPLGSYEQYF.

V usage is TRBV5-1 and J usage is TRBJ1-1, with TRBD1 as a possible D gene (5 bases). Germline values: CDR1 SGHRS, CDR2 YFSETQ. Trimming took 0 bases from V and 3 from J, leaving 9 bases between them. The CDR3 runs to 14 residues. CDR3 coding DNA: TGCGCCAGCAGCTTGGGTCTAGGGGACACTGAAGCTTTCTTT. Its protein product is CASSLGLGDTEAFF.

This clonotype turned up a few times. The rearrangement links TRBV12-3 or TRBV12-4 to TRBJ2-5; D perhaps matches TRBD1 (6 bases). The length of the CDR3 is 12 residues. V was cut by 3 bases and J by 13 bases, with 15 bases left in between. The CDR3 DNA reads as TGTGCCAGCAGTTTGACAGGCACCAGGGGGTACTTC. This gives the protein CASSLTGTRGYF.

The chain recombines TRBV12-3 or TRBV12-4 with TRBJ1-1, with a possible D match to TRBD1 (6 bases). V gave up 10 bases and J gave up 4 bases, with 19 bases separating them. CDR3 size: 14 residues. In nucleotides, the CDR3 is TGTGCCAACACCATTACAGGGTATGGCACTGAAGCTTTCTTT. Its translation is CANTITGYGTEAFF.